The clone carrying this T cell receptor beta chain has a single count. What it binds is unknown. Via the markers CD45RO/CCR7/CD25/CD127/CD95/CD27, stem cell-like memory, regulatory, central memory and naive CD4+ cells were sorted. The record originates from a study of beta chain features in type 1 diabetes. The authors reverse transcribed all of the isolated RNA, so sequencing captured expressed TCRB transcripts. Read counts averaged approximately 3.6 million for samples of naive, central memory and regulatory T cells. Data came from immunoSEQ multiplex PCR; TCRdb stores just in-frame clones and leaves some out. The sample yields a few hundred thousand clones, roughly 12% seen once. Study-level points and caveats: When VDJ junctions were examined, type 1 diabetes patients showed fewer insertions and more deletions.

The specimen was naive CD4+ T cells from blood. This receptor was taken from a man in his late teens or twenties in good health.

The CDR3 is CATSRVSGSYLAYEQYF. In nucleotides, the CDR3 is TGTGCCACCAGCAGAGTGTCAGGTTCGTATCTCGCCTACGAGCAGTACTTC. This chain uses TRBV15 with TRBJ2-7; D is undetermined. Germline CDR1 and CDR2: LNHNV and YYDKDF (reference sequence). The CDR3 is 17 amino acids. V lost 1 base, J lost 2 bases, and 18 bases lay in between.